The entry below describes one T cell receptor (beta chain). The table came from immunoSEQ multiplex PCR; TCRdb's copy has only in-frame clones and leaves some out. The sample has some 260,000 clones, 90% seen once. This sample was taken from a study of cytomegalovirus exposure and HLA in healthy donors. The sample taken for sequencing was PBMCs. The clonotype comes from a woman younger than 45 in good health and CMV-seronegative.

CDR3 nucleotides: TGCGCCAGCAGCTTGTCTACAGGGGAAGATACGCAGTATTTT. It yields the protein CASSLSTGEDTQYF. The chain employs TRBV5-1 and TRBJ2-3; 7 nucleotides align to TRBD1. The V gene's germline CDR1 is SGHRS and CDR2 YFSETQ. The V gene end was trimmed by 1 base and the J gene end by 5 bases; junction bases not matched to a gene: 4. This CDR3 is 14 amino acids long.